The 9 T cell receptor beta chains listed next were all sequenced from one sample in a study of CD8 T cells in ankylosing spondylitis. From the 5' RACE reads, TCRdb called clonotypes with MiXCR, one entry per CDR3 protein. The data show some 340,000 distinct CDR3 sequences, approximately 15% seen once. The specimen was blood, either unsorted or a sorted T cell fraction (not recorded which). These receptors were obtained from a male donor with ankylosing spondylitis or in good health (not recorded which).

This clonotype was seen a few times. This rearrangement joins TRBV25-1 to TRBJ2-3; D possibly corresponds to TRBD2 (6 bases). V dropped 2 bases and J dropped 0 bases, with 15 bases sitting between them. The CDR3 is made up of 17 amino acids. Germline V gene lookup returns CDR1 MGHDK and CDR2 SYGVNS. CDR3 loop: CASSEQRAMRSTDTQYF. DNA for the CDR3: TGTGCCAGCAGTGAACAGCGGGCGATGAGAAGCACAGATACGCAGTATTTT.

This clonotype was recorded a few times. The chain links TRBV15 to TRBJ2-3; maybe TRBD1 (5 bases). CDR1 LNHNV and CDR2 YYDKDF come from the germline V gene (reference sequence). This CDR3 has 12 residues. V was shortened by 11 bases and J by 3 bases, with 12 bases between the two germline ends. The CDR3 nucleotides read TGTGCCTCAGGGCTGTTTACAGATACGCAGTATTTT. Protein sequence: CASGLFTDTQYF.

This chain connects TRBV12-3 or TRBV12-4 to TRBJ2-7, with unresolved D. The V and J ends lost 1 base and 0 bases respectively, with 10 bases between them. The CDR3 loop spans 15 amino acids. The CDR3 is CASSLERQFSYEQYF. CDR3 DNA: TGTGCCAGCAGTTTAGAACGGCAGTTCTCCTACGAGCAGTACTTC.

The chain links TRBV6-1 to TRBJ2-7, with D perhaps matching TRBD2 (8 bases). V lost 4 bases and J 3 bases, leaving 28 bases between the germline ends. The CDR3 sequence is 19 residues long. The germline V gene has CDR1 MNHNS and CDR2 SASEGT. The CDR3 loop is CASSVFKGAQISGDYEQYF. For the CDR3, the DNA is TGTGCCAGCAGTGTATTTAAGGGGGCGCAAATTAGCGGGGACTACGAGCAGTACTTC.

This clonotype was detected a few times. This chain uses TRBV3-1 with TRBJ2-7, with D possibly matching TRBD2 (6 bases). Germline V gene sequence: CDR1 LGHDT, CDR2 YNNKEL (reference sequence). Deletions cut 0 bases from V and 5 bases from J, with 14 bases between. The CDR3 is 15 residues long. DNA for the CDR3: TGTGCCAGCAGCCAAGAATACAGTTCGGGGGACGAGCAGTACTTC. Its translation: CASSQEYSSGDEQYF.

The J gene is TRBJ2-7, the V gene TRBV5-1, with TRBD1 identical over 8 bases. Germline V gene data show CDR1 as SGHRS and CDR2 as YFSETQ. The CDR3 runs 15 residues. The ends lost 2 bases at V and 5 bases at J; junction bases unmatched: 9. This CDR3 reads CASSFSGTGDDEQYF. The CDR3 bases are TGCGCCAGCAGCTTTTCCGGGACAGGAGATGACGAGCAGTACTTC. Filled out from reference TRBV5-1 and TRBJ2-7, the complete variable domain reads KAGVTQTPRYLIKTRGQQVTLSCSPISGHRSVSWYQQTPGQGLQFLFEYFSETQRNKGNFPGRFSGRQFSNSRSEMNVSTLELGDSALYLCASSFSGTGDDEQYFGPGTRLTVT.

In this sample, this clonotype turned up a few times. V usage is TRBV10-1 and J usage is TRBJ2-7, with TRBD2 as a possible D gene (5 bases). The germline CDR1 and CDR2 sequences are WNHNN and SYGVQD (reference sequence). Trimming shortened V by 0 bases and J by 5 bases, and 11 bases separated the two germline ends. This CDR3 has 14 amino acids. This chain's CDR3 is CASSESRGRDEQYF. The CDR3 DNA reads TGCGCCAGCAGTGAGTCCCGGGGAAGAGACGAGCAGTACTTC.

This clonotype appeared a few times. V gene TRBV5-1 combines with J gene TRBJ1-1; 7 bases agree with TRBD1. J was trimmed by 3 bases and V by 4 bases; bases with no gene match: 3. The CDR3 spans 13 residues. Germline loops: CDR1 SGHRS, CDR2 YFSETQ. In nucleotides, the CDR3 is TGCGCCAGCAGCGCCGGGACAGACACTGAAGCTTTCTTT. This codes for CASSAGTDTEAFF.

This clonotype is a singleton in its sample. This chain uses TRBV27 with TRBJ2-7; D may be TRBD2 (6 bases). Germline V gene sequence: CDR1 MNHEY, CDR2 SMNVEV (reference sequence). This CDR3 is 14 amino acids long. Between the trimmed V and J ends, which lost 3 bases and 7 bases, there was a span of 16 bases. Here the CDR3 reads CASSLAAGTWEQYF. CDR3 sequence (DNA): TGTGCCAGCAGTTTGGCGGCGGGAACTTGGGAGCAGTACTTC.